Described below is a single T cell receptor beta chain sequence and its context. The data derive from a study of blood T cell repertoires in COVID-19. The overall study: Samples representing acute and convalescent COVID-19 were sourced from the United States, Italy and Spain. Sources were T cells, B-cell-depleted T cells, or PBMCs; the material itself was cDNA or gDNA.

Germline lookup yields CDR1 KGHDR and CDR2 SFDVKD. The V segment lost 4 bases and the J segment 4 bases; nucleotides outside the gene matches: 11. CDR3 size: 18 residues. In the original analysis: Estimates of nucleated cell counts were drawn from the amplification of reference gene primers. Clones were read by immunoSEQ multiplex PCR, and TCRdb kept only the in-frame ones, dropping some. V, J and clone size were drawn from that table, and D and trimming were deduced from the DNA. The sample holds 250,000 to 300,000 clones, 65% to 90% seen once. The clonotype originates from a man aged 45 to 65 with active or convalescent COVID-19. Material for sequencing was peripheral blood. The chain links TRBV24-1 to TRBJ2-2; 10 nucleotides line up with TRBD2. The CDR3 coding sequence is TGTGCCACCAGTGACCCTGGACTAGCGGAGACATCCACCGGGGAGCTGTTTTTT. Translated: CATSDPGLAETSTGELFF.